One sample yielded the 5 T cell receptor beta chains listed below, sequenced in a study of blood T cell repertoires in COVID-19. TCRdb keeps only in-frame clones here, not all; method: immunoSEQ multiplex PCR. This sample has about 200,000 clones, with roughly nine tenths found just once. Input material: peripheral blood. Source of these receptors: a woman aged 45-65 years with acute or convalescent COVID-19.

The chain uses TRBV7-2 and TRBJ2-2; 14 nucleotides line up with TRBD2. The V gene's germline CDR1 is SGHTA and CDR2 FQGNSA. With 6 bases clipped from V and 4 bases from J, the junction kept 4 bases outside the gene matches. CDR3 length: 16 residues. CDR3 amino acids: CASRGLAGAFTGELFF. The CDR3 nucleotides are TGTGCCAGCAGGGGACTAGCGGGGGCCTTCACCGGGGAGCTGTTTTTT.

J is TRBJ2-2 and V is TRBV3-1 (or the pseudogene TRBV3-2); tentative D call: TRBD1 (5 bases). The V and J ends lost 4 bases and 2 bases respectively, with 20 bases between them. The germline CDR1 and CDR2 sequences are LGHDT and YNNKEL (reference sequence). The CDR3 covers 18 residues. The CDR3 is CASSPLAGLKPNTGELFF. CDR3 nucleotides: TGTGCCAGCAGCCCCCTGGCAGGGCTTAAACCTAACACCGGGGAGCTGTTTTTT.

This sequence joins TRBV7-9 and TRBJ1-1, with a possible D match to TRBD1 (5 bases). V was clipped by 5 bases and J by 4 bases, with 14 bases between them. This CDR3 region has 14 residues. CDR1 is SEHNR and CDR2 is FQNEAQ in the germline V gene (reference sequence). CDR3 amino acids: CASSAQPGSTEAFF. In nucleotides, the CDR3 is TGTGCCAGCAGCGCACAGCCAGGGTCCACTGAAGCTTTCTTT. Variable domain in full (rest from reference TRBV7-9 and TRBJ1-1): DTGVSQNPRHKITKRGQNVTFRCDPISEHNRLYWYRQTLGQGPEFLTYFQNEAQLEKSRLLSDRFSAERPKGSFSTLEIQRTEQGDSAMYLCASSAQPGSTEAFFGQGTRLTVV.

This clone was seen once. The chain combines TRBV9 with TRBJ1-3; 12 nucleotides align to TRBD1. From germline, CDR1 is SGDLS and CDR2 YYNGEE. The V and J ends lost 3 bases and 8 bases, in that order; junction bases with no gene match: 3. This CDR3 has 14 residues. CDR3 sequence: CASSAGQGADTIYF. As DNA, the CDR3 is TGTGCCAGCAGCGCGGGACAGGGGGCGGACACCATATATTTT. Based on the CDR3 plus reference TRBV9 and TRBJ1-3, the full variable domain is DSGVTQTPKHLITATGQRVTLRCSPRSGDLSVYWYQQSLDQGLQFLIQYYNGEERAKGNILERFSAQQFPDLHSELNLSSLELGDSALYFCASSAGQGADTIYFGEGSWLTVV.

The V call is TRBV19, the J call TRBJ2-5, with D possibly TRBD1 on 6 matching bases. V lost 3 bases, J lost 2 bases, and 13 bases lay in between. The CDR3 is made up of 15 amino acids. CDR1 LNHDA and CDR2 SQIVND come from the germline V gene (reference sequence). The CDR3 DNA is TGTGCCAGTAGTATTCGGACAGATATTCAAGAGACCCAGTACTTC. Encoded protein: CASSIRTDIQETQYF.